Shown below are 10 T cell receptor beta chains from a single sample sequenced in a study of metastatic and nonmetastatic thyroid tumors. With MiXCR, TCRdb called clones anew from the PCR reads. The repertoire holds roughly 30,000 clones, with less than 14% as singletons. Thyroid surgery was performed in patients who had received no treatment beforehand. Sequences were obtained from blood. Receptor source: a female donor with papillary thyroid cancer or a benign thyroid nodule (not recorded which). Some clones in this sample may be carry-over from other donors' samples.

This clone was recorded at least ten times. The V gene is TRBV4-3, the J gene TRBJ1-1, with D possibly matching TRBD1 (6 bases). The CDR3 sequence is 14 residues long. V gave up 2 bases and J gave up 5 bases, with 12 bases separating them. Germline CDR1 LGHNA, CDR2 YSLEER. The CDR3 coding sequence is TGCGCCAGCAGCCAAAAGGGGGGGGGAACTGAAGCTTTCTTT. Encoded protein: CASSQKGGGTEAFF.

This chain joins TRBV7-2 and TRBJ2-5, with D hard to call. V dropped 1 base and J dropped 4 bases, with 10 bases sitting between them. The CDR3 sequence is 14 residues long. Germline CDR1 SGHTA, CDR2 FQGNSA. CDR3 sequence: CASSLGNSRETQYF. CDR3 bases: TGTGCCAGCAGCTTAGGGAACTCTAGAGAGACCCAGTACTTC.

CDR3 in DNA: TGTGCCAGCAGTGAACTGGCTAGAGGCGGGCAGTTCTTC. Amino acids: CASSELARGGQFF. The rearrangement uses TRBV2 and TRBJ2-1; D ambiguous. V dropped 2 bases and J dropped 12 bases, with 14 bases sitting between them. This CDR3 has 13 amino acids. Germline V CDR1 and CDR2: SNHLY, FYNNEI.

V usage is TRBV9 and J usage is TRBJ2-2, with 8 nucleotides matching TRBD1. V dropped 4 bases and J dropped 3; count of bases not matched to a gene: 11. The V gene's germline CDR1 is SGDLS and CDR2 YYNGEE. CDR3 size: 17 residues. The CDR3 DNA follows: TGTGCCAGCAGCATGAGACAGGGGAATAAGGACACCGGGGAGCTGTTTTTT. It translates to CASSMRQGNKDTGELFF. Together with reference TRBV9 and TRBJ2-2, the CDR3 gives the full variable domain: DSGVTQTPKHLITATGQRVTLRCSPRSGDLSVYWYQQSLDQGLQFLIQYYNGEERAKGNILERFSAQQFPDLHSELNLSSLELGDSALYFCASSMRQGNKDTGELFFGEGSRLTVL.

This clone was counted many times. The rearrangement joins TRBV11-3 to TRBJ2-6; D is possibly TRBD1 (5 bases). V was pared by 1 base and J by 0 bases, with 10 bases between. Germline values: CDR1 SGHNT, CDR2 YENEEA. The CDR3 extends over 17 amino acids. The CDR3 protein is CASSLGTGSSGANVLTF. CDR3 DNA sequence: TGTGCCAGCAGCTTAGGTACAGGAAGCTCTGGGGCCAACGTCCTGACTTTC.

At least ten counts were recorded for this clone. The chain combines TRBV19 with TRBJ1-1; 7 nucleotides align to TRBD1. This CDR3 region has 16 residues. V lost 4 bases, J lost 1 base, and 9 bases stayed unmatched. Germline V gene data show CDR1 as LNHDA and CDR2 as SQIVND (reference sequence). The CDR3 DNA sequence: TGTGCCAGTAGTAAACGGGACAGCCGAACGAACACTGAAGCTTTCTTT. Translating it yields CASSKRDSRTNTEAFF.

This clone was detected many times. A single base separates this from a much larger clone, so it may be a read error. The sample holds other DNA sequences that translate to the same CDR3. The chain employs TRBV28 and TRBJ2-6, with a weak D call TRBD1 (5 bases). Germline assignment: CDR1 MDHEN and CDR2 SYDVKM. The CDR3 covers 15 residues. The CDR3 bases are TGCGCCAGCAGTTTATACGGCTCTGGGGCCGACGTCCTGACTTTC. Its translation: CASSLYGSGADVLTF. The complete variable domain, with remaining parts taken from reference TRBV28 and TRBJ2-6, reads DVKVTQSSRYLVKRTGEKVFLECVQDMDHENMFWYRQDPGLGLRLIYFSYDVKMKEKGDIPEGYSVSREKKERFSLILESASTNQTSMYLCASSLYGSGADVLTFGAGSRLTVL.

Many counts were recorded for this clone. J is TRBJ1-2 and V is TRBV3-1; 9 bases are a match to TRBD1. The CDR3 extends over 16 amino acids. J lost 4 bases, V lost 3 bases, and 9 bases had no gene match. Germline CDR1 is LGHDT and CDR2 is YNNKEL (reference sequence). Here the CDR3 reads CASSQGTGTGSYGYTF. The CDR3 nucleotides are TGTGCCAGCAGCCAGGGTACCGGGACAGGGTCCTATGGCTACACCTTC. The full variable domain, completed using reference TRBV3-1 and TRBJ1-2, is DTAVSQTPKYLVTQMGNDKSIKCEQNLGHDTMYWYKQDSKKFLKIMFSYNNKELIINETVPNRFSPKSPDKAHLNLHINSLELGDSAVYFCASSQGTGTGSYGYTFGSGTRLTVV.

This clone was seen many times. A read error may explain this, as a much larger clone is one base away. Other DNA sequences of this sample code for an identical CDR3. The chain recombines TRBV5-5 with TRBJ1-6; D is ambiguous. The germline gives CDR1 SGHKS, CDR2 YYEKEE (reference sequence). The CDR3 length is 14 residues. The CDR3 DNA follows: TGTGCCAGCGGGATCACTGGGGATAATTCGCCCCTCCACTTT. Its translation: CASGITGDNSPLHF.

This rearrangement joins TRBV6-4 to TRBJ1-6, with 8 bases that match TRBD1. The J segment lost 5 bases and the V segment lost 3 bases, leaving 0 bases of the junction unmatched. Per the germline V gene, CDR1 is MRHNA and CDR2 is SNTAGT. The CDR3 runs to 14 residues. CDR3 coding DNA: TGTGCCAGCAGTGAGGACAGGGATAATTCACCCCTCCACTTT. Protein sequence: CASSEDRDNSPLHF.